This entry lists 24 T cell receptor beta chains sequenced from one sample in a study of blood T cell repertoires in COVID-19. Generated by immunoSEQ multiplex PCR, the TCRdb table keeps only in-frame clones and is missing some. The sample includes about 58,000 clones, approximately 81% of them seen just once. Sequencing input: peripheral blood. The source is a man aged 35 to 55 with active COVID-19.

The rearrangement uses TRBV6-5 and TRBJ1-1; D may be TRBD1 (6 bases). This CDR3 region has 14 residues. The V and J ends lost 7 bases and 6 bases respectively, with 18 bases between them. Germline loops: CDR1 MNHEY, CDR2 SVGAGI. CDR3 loop: CASTPRGGGSEAFF. The CDR3 nucleotides read TGTGCCAGCACCCCGCGGGGGGGCGGGTCTGAAGCTTTCTTT.

The chain combines TRBV27 with TRBJ2-7; possibly TRBD2 for D (7 bases). CDR3 size: 14 residues. Trimming cost V 3 bases and J 4 bases, with 13 bases left between them. Germline lookup yields CDR1 MNHEY and CDR2 SMNVEV (reference sequence). The CDR3 sequence: CASSFRGGPYEQYF. The CDR3 DNA reads TGTGCCAGCAGTTTTAGGGGGGGGCCTTACGAGCAGTACTTC.

The rearrangement uses TRBV14 and TRBJ1-1; TRBD1 matches 8 bases. With V trimmed by 3 bases and J by 1 base, 13 bases remained unmatched. This CDR3 region has 18 residues. CDR1 is SGHDN, CDR2 FVKESK, per germline. Written as DNA, the CDR3 is TGTGCCAGCAGCCACGGACAGGGAAGGAGGTTTAGGAACACTGAAGCTTTCTTT. It encodes CASSHGQGRRFRNTEAFF.

A single count supports this clone. The V gene is TRBV25-1, the J gene TRBJ1-1, with 12 positions matching TRBD1. The CDR3 spans 18 residues. From germline, CDR1 is MGHDK and CDR2 SYGVNS. V lost 2 bases and J lost 5; bases outside the gene matches: 12. For the CDR3, the DNA is TGTGCCAGCAGTGAACCGGGACAGGGGGCGGGTACAGGAACTGAAGCTTTCTTT. It translates to CASSEPGQGAGTGTEAFF.

This clone was seen a few times. The chain is built from TRBV18 and TRBJ2-6; perhaps TRBD2 as D (6 bases). The CDR3 is made up of 18 amino acids. V was pared by 2 bases and J by 0 bases, with 14 bases between. CDR1 KGHSH and CDR2 LQKENI come from the germline V gene. CDR3 loop: CASSPRGAGGSGANVLTF. For the CDR3, the DNA is TGTGCCAGCTCACCAAGAGGGGCCGGGGGCTCTGGGGCCAACGTCCTGACTTTC.

The rearrangement links TRBV11-3 to TRBJ1-6; 8 bases agree with TRBD1. The CDR3 extends over 14 amino acids. Germline V gives CDR1 SGHNT, CDR2 YENEEA. V was pared by 5 bases and J by 5 bases, with 2 bases of the junction left unmatched. CDR3 sequence: CASSRQGNNSPLHF. The CDR3 DNA is TGTGCCAGCAGCCGACAGGGGAATAATTCACCCCTCCACTTT.

This chain joins TRBV18 and TRBJ2-5; no definite D call. The V gene's germline CDR1 is KGHSH and CDR2 LQKENI. This CDR3 region has 15 residues. Between the trimmed V and J ends, which lost 3 bases and 5 bases, there was a span of 16 bases. The CDR3 loop reads CASSPQIVAKETQYF. Written as DNA, the CDR3 is TGTGCCAGCTCACCTCAAATCGTAGCTAAGGAGACCCAGTACTTC.

J is TRBJ2-7 and V is TRBV5-5; 8 bases align to TRBD1. Germline-derived CDR1 and CDR2 are SGHKS and YYEKEE (reference sequence). V was clipped by 8 bases and J by 3 bases; unmatched bases: 1. This CDR3 is built from 11 residues. CDR3 sequence (DNA): TGTGCCAGTGGGACAGGCTACGAGCAGTACTTC. It translates to CASGTGYEQYF.

The chain combines TRBV30 with TRBJ2-7, with 7 positions matching TRBD2. V shed 0 bases and J 2 bases; nucleotides not matched to a gene: 7. From germline, CDR1 is GTSNPN and CDR2 SVGIG (reference sequence). The CDR3 runs to 15 residues. CDR3 sequence reads: CAWSVYGAGAYEQYF. The CDR3 DNA is TGTGCCTGGAGTGTATATGGCGCGGGGGCCTACGAGCAGTACTTC.

The V and J genes are TRBV10-1 and TRBJ2-3; tentatively, D is TRBD1 (6 bases). Germline values: CDR1 WNHNN, CDR2 SYGVQD (reference sequence). The CDR3 runs 14 residues. Trimming shortened V by 6 bases and J by 7 bases, and 17 bases separated the two germline ends. In nucleotides, the CDR3 is TGCGCCAGCAGCCCTACAGGGTCGGGAAATACGCAGTATTTT. This sequence encodes CASSPTGSGNTQYF.

The genes are TRBV27 and TRBJ1-2, with 7 bases fitting TRBD1. V dropped 5 bases and J dropped 4; count of bases not matched to a gene: 7. Germline CDR1 is MNHEY and CDR2 is SMNVEV (reference sequence). This CDR3 has 14 residues. Here the CDR3 reads CASSLQGYGYGYTF. DNA of the CDR3: TGTGCCAGCAGTCTACAGGGGTATGGCTATGGCTACACCTTC.

The chain uses TRBV10-3 and TRBJ1-1; perhaps TRBD1 as D (6 bases). In germline, CDR1 is ENHRY, CDR2 SYGVKD. This CDR3 is 14 amino acids long. Trimming took 3 bases from V and 4 from J, leaving 12 bases between them. The CDR3 is CAISEHRESTEAFF. The CDR3, as DNA: TGTGCCATCAGTGAACACAGGGAGTCCACTGAAGCTTTCTTT.

This sequence joins TRBV10-1 and TRBJ1-6; D is possibly TRBD1 (6 bases). This CDR3 contains 14 residues. CDR1 WNHNN and CDR2 SYGVQD come from the germline V gene (reference sequence). V dropped 8 bases and J dropped 10 bases, with 18 bases sitting between them. In DNA, the CDR3 is TGCGCCAGCTCCTGGTCAGGGGACGGATCACCCCTCCACTTT. Amino acid sequence: CASSWSGDGSPLHF.

V gene TRBV27 combines with J gene TRBJ1-5; no definite D call. Germline CDR1 reads MNHEY; CDR2 reads SMNVEV (reference sequence). This CDR3 comprises 14 residues. V was pared by 6 bases and J by 3 bases, with 12 bases between. The CDR3 sequence is CASSRLGDNQPQHF. CDR3 DNA sequence: TGTGCCAGCAGCCGACTCGGGGACAATCAGCCCCAGCATTTT.

The chain combines TRBV7-3 with TRBJ2-1; 8 bases map to TRBD2. The CDR3 is made up of 15 amino acids. CDR1 SGHTA and CDR2 FQGTGA come from the germline V gene. The junction had 5 bases not matched to a gene; V was cut back by 3 bases and J by 4 bases. The CDR3 loop reads CASSLLIAGYNEQFF. Here the CDR3 DNA reads TGTGCCAGCAGCTTGTTGATAGCGGGATACAATGAGCAGTTCTTC.

This rearrangement joins TRBV2 to TRBJ2-2; TRBD1 aligns across 7 bases. Unmatched junction bases numbered 8, after V lost 4 bases and J lost 6 bases. This CDR3 has 15 residues. CDR1 and CDR2 from the germline V gene are SNHLY and FYNNEI. The CDR3 loop reads CASSGDSQGAGELFF. The CDR3 region has the DNA TGTGCCAGCAGTGGAGACTCTCAGGGGGCCGGGGAGCTGTTTTTT.

The chain links TRBV19 to TRBJ2-1; 12 bases are a match to TRBD2. Germline trimming cut 3 bases from V and 5 bases from J; bases unmatched to any gene: 8. Germline V CDR1 and CDR2: LNHDA, SQIVND (reference sequence). The CDR3 spans 17 residues. The CDR3 protein is CASSMGLAGGWDNEQFF. As DNA, the CDR3 is TGTGCCAGTAGTATGGGCCTAGCGGGAGGGTGGGACAATGAGCAGTTCTTC.

This clone appeared a single time. This chain uses TRBV6-5 with TRBJ1-4, with 10 positions matching TRBD1. V gave up 2 bases and J gave up 10 bases; unmatched junction bases: 7. CDR1 MNHEY and CDR2 SVGAGI come from the germline V gene. The CDR3 covers 15 residues. The CDR3 sequence: CASSYQTGGEAKLFF. The CDR3 DNA follows: TGTGCCAGCAGTTACCAGACAGGGGGCGAAGCAAAACTGTTTTTT.

V is TRBV6-5 and J is TRBJ1-2; the match to TRBD1 covers 7 bases. CDR1 is MNHEY, CDR2 SVGAGI, per germline. The CDR3 consists of 13 residues. J lost 8 bases, V lost 8 bases, and 11 bases had no gene match. This CDR3 is CASSLGGQLGYTF. CDR3 nucleotides: TGTGCCAGCTCCCTAGGGGGACAGCTAGGCTACACCTTC.

This chain uses TRBV2 with TRBJ2-1; the D gene is possibly TRBD2 (5 bases). CDR1 and CDR2 from the germline V gene are SNHLY and FYNNEI. Trimming took off 6 bases at V and 8 bases at J, with 20 bases between the two ends. The CDR3 runs 15 residues. This CDR3 is CASRKLANPEDEQFF. CDR3 sequence (DNA): TGTGCCAGCAGGAAGTTAGCGAACCCTGAGGATGAGCAGTTCTTC.

The chain carries TRBV27 and TRBJ2-1; TRBD2 agrees at 13 bases. The CDR3 length is 15 residues. Germline V gives CDR1 MNHEY, CDR2 SMNVEV (reference sequence). J lost 8 bases, V lost 3 bases, and 4 bases had no gene match. Here the CDR3 reads CASSFRTSGSYEQFF. For the CDR3, the DNA is TGTGCCAGCAGTTTCCGGACTAGCGGGAGCTATGAGCAGTTCTTC.

The J gene is TRBJ1-2, the V gene TRBV5-4, with D possibly TRBD1 on 6 matching bases. The V end was cut by 2 bases, the J end by 4 bases, with 15 bases between. Germline V lookup: CDR1 SGHNT, CDR2 YYREEE (reference sequence). This CDR3 region has 15 residues. The CDR3 sequence is CASSLNQGRSYGYTF. The CDR3 region has the DNA TGTGCCAGCAGCTTAAATCAGGGGCGGAGCTATGGCTACACCTTC.

V and J are TRBV9 and TRBJ2-7; 10 positions match TRBD1. Unmatched junction bases numbered 20, after V lost 2 bases and J lost 3 bases. Germline values: CDR1 SGDLS, CDR2 YYNGEE. This CDR3 contains 20 residues. The CDR3 DNA is TGTGCCAGCAGCGTCTCCTCCGGGACAGGGGAGATTAGCGGGGACTACGAGCAGTACTTC. This gives the protein CASSVSSGTGEISGDYEQYF.

The CDR3: CASRILLQENTEAFF. The CDR3 DNA is TGTGCCAGCAGGATTCTCTTGCAGGAGAACACTGAAGCTTTCTTT. The J gene is TRBJ1-1, the V gene TRBV2, with no clear D. Looked up from germline, CDR1 is SNHLY and CDR2 is FYNNEI. There are 15 residues in the CDR3. V was cut by 6 bases and J by 1 base, with 15 bases left in between.